The following is a T cell receptor beta chain sequence with its context. Per germline, CDR1 SEHNR and CDR2 FQNEAQ (reference sequence). The length of the CDR3 is 14 residues. The V gene lost 5 bases and the J gene lost 7 bases, with 17 bases spanning the gap. 13 Jbeta primers and 60 Vbeta primers were used for the PCR. The data were produced by immunoSEQ multiplex PCR, yet TCRdb's version contains in-frame clones alone and is incomplete. In the table there are some 160,000 clones, over 60% of which are singletons. These data belong to a study of cytomegalovirus exposure and HLA in healthy donors. Source material: PBMCs. The TCR sequence derives from a woman in her thirties in good health and CMV-seronegative. The chain carries TRBV7-9 and TRBJ1-2; possibly TRBD1 for D (5 bases). CDR3 residues: CASSPPGRALGYTF. CDR3 DNA: TGTGCCAGCAGCCCTCCGGGCAGGGCCCTTGGCTACACCTTC.